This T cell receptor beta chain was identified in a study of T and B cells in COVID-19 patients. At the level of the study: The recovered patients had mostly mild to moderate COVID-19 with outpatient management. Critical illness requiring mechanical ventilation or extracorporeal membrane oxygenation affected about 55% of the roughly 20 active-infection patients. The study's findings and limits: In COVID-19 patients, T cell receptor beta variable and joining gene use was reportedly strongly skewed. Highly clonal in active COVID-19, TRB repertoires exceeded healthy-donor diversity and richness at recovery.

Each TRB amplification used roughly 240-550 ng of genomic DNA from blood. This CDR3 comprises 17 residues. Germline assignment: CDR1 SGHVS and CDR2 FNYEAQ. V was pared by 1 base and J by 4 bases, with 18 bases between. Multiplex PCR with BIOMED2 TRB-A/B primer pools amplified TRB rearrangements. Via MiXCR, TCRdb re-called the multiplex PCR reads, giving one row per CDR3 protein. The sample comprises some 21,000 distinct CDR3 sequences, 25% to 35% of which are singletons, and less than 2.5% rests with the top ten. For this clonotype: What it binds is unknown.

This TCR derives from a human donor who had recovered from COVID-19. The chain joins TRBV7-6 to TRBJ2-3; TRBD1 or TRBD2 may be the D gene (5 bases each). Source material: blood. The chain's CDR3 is CASSLESNRGRADTQYF. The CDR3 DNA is TGTGCCAGCAGCTTAGAGAGCAATCGGGGACGGGCAGATACGCAGTATTTT.